A selection of T cell receptor beta chains follows, all from one sample in a study of identical twins. Using its own MiXCR run on the 5' RACE reads, TCRdb lists one record per CDR3 protein. The top ten hold roughly 3% of the sample, which has a few hundred thousand distinct CDR3 sequences, approximately 10% seen once. The data also belong to a second study, concerning yellow fever vaccine responses in identical twins.

Sequences were obtained from PBMCs. The receptors were sampled from a woman in her late teens or twenties in good health. CDR3s include the opening cysteine and the closing phenylalanine or tryptophan. Each record gives: J gene, V gene, clone size, D gene, CDR3 protein, CDR3 DNA. D genes are given only for firm matches. Only part of the rows carry a size: once, few, many, or a class if the clone is expanded.

j_call: TRBJ2-2
v_call: TRBV2
clone_size: NA
d_call: TRBD2
cdr3_aa: CASSRPGLRGTGELFF
cdr3_nt: TGTGCCAGCAGTCGGCCGGGACTACGAGGCACCGGGGAGCTGTTTTTT

j_call: TRBJ2-7
v_call: TRBV29-1
clone_size: few
d_call: TRBD2
cdr3_aa: CSVEGLAGSYEQYF
cdr3_nt: TGCAGCGTTGAAGGACTAGCGGGGTCCTACGAGCAGTACTTC

j_call: TRBJ1-6
v_call: TRBV2
clone_size: NA
d_call: NA
cdr3_aa: CASSVTANNSPLHF
cdr3_nt: TGTGCCAGCAGTGTGACAGCGAATAATTCACCCCTCCACTTT

j_call: TRBJ2-7
v_call: TRBV7-2
clone_size: few
d_call: NA
cdr3_aa: CASSTIPQMSEQYF
cdr3_nt: TGTGCCAGCAGCACAATTCCTCAAATGTCCGAGCAGTACTTC

j_call: TRBJ2-7
v_call: TRBV12-3/TRBV12-4
clone_size: many
d_call: TRBD1
cdr3_aa: CASSLALGDRQYF
cdr3_nt: TGTGCCAGCAGTTTAGCGCTTGGGGACAGGCAGTACTTC

j_call: TRBJ1-5
v_call: TRBV29-1
clone_size: many
d_call: TRBD1
cdr3_aa: CSVRGGQDQPQHF
cdr3_nt: TGCAGCGTTAGGGGGGGACAGGATCAGCCCCAGCATTTT

j_call: TRBJ2-7
v_call: TRBV7-2
clone_size: NA
d_call: NA
cdr3_aa: CASADYEQYF
cdr3_nt: TGTGCCAGCGCCGACTACGAGCAGTACTTC

j_call: TRBJ2-1
v_call: TRBV5-1
clone_size: many
d_call: TRBD1
cdr3_aa: CASSSRGQGYNEQFF
cdr3_nt: TGCGCCAGCAGCTCCCGCGGACAGGGCTACAATGAGCAGTTCTTC

j_call: TRBJ2-5
v_call: TRBV5-1
clone_size: few
d_call: NA
cdr3_aa: CASARARSQETQYF
cdr3_nt: TGCGCCAGCGCCAGGGCCCGTTCCCAAGAGACCCAGTACTTC

j_call: TRBJ2-5
v_call: TRBV11-2
clone_size: few
d_call: NA
cdr3_aa: CASSLVPQDSRKQETQYF
cdr3_nt: TGTGCCAGCAGCTTAGTACCTCAGGACAGCAGGAAACAAGAGACCCAGTACTTC

j_call: TRBJ1-1
v_call: TRBV12-3/TRBV12-4
clone_size: NA
d_call: TRBD1
cdr3_aa: CASSSAGTGKTEAFF
cdr3_nt: TGTGCCAGCAGTTCGGCGGGGACAGGGAAAACTGAAGCTTTCTTT

j_call: TRBJ2-7
v_call: TRBV4-3
clone_size: NA
d_call: NA
cdr3_aa: CASSQDRLYDMREQYF
cdr3_nt: TGCGCCAGCAGCCAAGATAGACTCTACGATATGAGGGAGCAGTACTTC

j_call: TRBJ2-1
v_call: TRBV27
clone_size: many
d_call: NA
cdr3_aa: CASSLPSLDGGYNEQFF
cdr3_nt: TGTGCCAGCAGTTTACCATCGCTGGATGGAGGGTACAATGAGCAGTTCTTC

j_call: TRBJ1-2
v_call: TRBV7-2
clone_size: NA
d_call: NA
cdr3_aa: CASSLFRDYGYTF
cdr3_nt: TGTGCCAGCAGCTTATTCCGAGACTATGGCTACACCTTC

j_call: TRBJ2-7
v_call: TRBV12-3/TRBV12-4
clone_size: many
d_call: NA
cdr3_aa: CASSVSFSSYEQYF
cdr3_nt: TGTGCCAGCAGTGTCTCTTTCTCTTCCTACGAGCAGTACTTC

j_call: TRBJ1-2
v_call: TRBV15
clone_size: NA
d_call: TRBD1
cdr3_aa: CATGYDRGYGYTF
cdr3_nt: TGTGCCACCGGATATGACAGGGGGTATGGCTACACCTTC

j_call: TRBJ2-1
v_call: TRBV7-6
clone_size: NA
d_call: TRBD2
cdr3_aa: CASSLGSGGADEQFF
cdr3_nt: TGTGCCAGCAGCTTAGGTAGCGGGGGGGCGGATGAGCAGTTCTTC

j_call: TRBJ2-7
v_call: TRBV30
clone_size: few
d_call: NA
cdr3_aa: CAWSVRWEQYF
cdr3_nt: TGTGCCTGGAGTGTACGTTGGGAGCAGTACTTC

j_call: TRBJ2-5
v_call: TRBV7-2
clone_size: NA
d_call: TRBD1
cdr3_aa: CASSLGPGQGIETQYF
cdr3_nt: TGTGCCAGCAGCTTAGGGCCGGGACAGGGTATAGAGACCCAGTACTTC

j_call: TRBJ2-7
v_call: TRBV2
clone_size: few
d_call: TRBD1
cdr3_aa: CASRGDRASSYEQYF
cdr3_nt: TGTGCCAGCAGAGGGGACAGGGCGAGCTCCTACGAGCAGTACTTC

j_call: TRBJ2-5
v_call: TRBV20-1
clone_size: many
d_call: TRBD2
cdr3_aa: CSASASGGAGQETQYF
cdr3_nt: TGCAGTGCTAGTGCTAGCGGGGGGGCCGGGCAAGAGACCCAGTACTTC

j_call: TRBJ2-1
v_call: TRBV2
clone_size: NA
d_call: TRBD2
cdr3_aa: CASSGASGTGNEQFF
cdr3_nt: TGTGCCAGCAGTGGGGCTAGCGGAACTGGGAATGAGCAGTTCTTC

j_call: TRBJ2-6
v_call: TRBV24-1
clone_size: few
d_call: TRBD1
cdr3_aa: CATSLTGAGANVLTF
cdr3_nt: TGTGCCACCAGTCTGACAGGGGCTGGGGCCAACGTCCTGACTTTC

j_call: TRBJ2-7
v_call: TRBV7-8
clone_size: many
d_call: NA
cdr3_aa: CASSLAGLGFEQYF
cdr3_nt: TGTGCCAGCAGCTTAGCAGGGTTAGGATTCGAGCAGTACTTC

j_call: TRBJ2-1
v_call: TRBV11-2
clone_size: few
d_call: TRBD1
cdr3_aa: CASSLRRQGISYNEQFF
cdr3_nt: TGTGCCAGCAGCTTACGCCGACAGGGAATCTCCTACAATGAGCAGTTCTTC

j_call: TRBJ2-5
v_call: TRBV13
clone_size: NA
d_call: TRBD1
cdr3_aa: CASSVDRVGETQYF
cdr3_nt: TGTGCCAGCAGCGTTGACAGGGTCGGAGAGACCCAGTACTTC

j_call: TRBJ2-7
v_call: TRBV29-1
clone_size: many
d_call: NA
cdr3_aa: CSVVTLHSYEQYF
cdr3_nt: TGCAGCGTTGTGACACTCCACTCCTACGAGCAGTACTTC

j_call: TRBJ2-5
v_call: TRBV7-6
clone_size: NA
d_call: NA
cdr3_aa: CASSLVFTYQETQYF
cdr3_nt: TGTGCCAGCAGCTTAGTCTTCACCTACCAAGAGACCCAGTACTTC

j_call: TRBJ2-1
v_call: TRBV7-9
clone_size: few
d_call: TRBD1
cdr3_aa: CASSSTRDRVGNEQFF
cdr3_nt: TGTGCCAGCAGCTCAACTCGGGACAGGGTCGGGAATGAGCAGTTCTTC

j_call: TRBJ2-7
v_call: TRBV7-6
clone_size: many
d_call: TRBD2
cdr3_aa: CASIAVCGGLGFALF
cdr3_nt: TGTGCCAGTATCGCGGTTTGCGGGGGTCTCGGGTTTGCTCTCTTC

j_call: TRBJ1-6
v_call: TRBV20-1
clone_size: NA
d_call: TRBD1
cdr3_aa: CSASNGDRGSSPLHF
cdr3_nt: TGCAGTGCTAGTAACGGGGACAGGGGGTCTTCACCCCTCCACTTT

j_call: TRBJ1-2
v_call: TRBV3-1
clone_size: many
d_call: TRBD1
cdr3_aa: CASSQGQGGGYTF
cdr3_nt: TGTGCCAGCAGCCAAGGACAGGGAGGAGGCTACACCTTC

j_call: TRBJ2-7
v_call: TRBV7-2
clone_size: many
d_call: NA
cdr3_aa: CASSLEDLGGYEQYF
cdr3_nt: TGTGCCAGCAGCTTAGAGGATCTAGGTGGCTACGAGCAGTACTTC

j_call: TRBJ1-1
v_call: TRBV5-1
clone_size: NA
d_call: NA
cdr3_aa: CASSLDREMNTEAFF
cdr3_nt: TGCGCCAGCAGCTTGGATCGGGAGATGAACACTGAAGCTTTCTTT

j_call: TRBJ2-1
v_call: TRBV12-3/TRBV12-4
clone_size: few
d_call: TRBD1
cdr3_aa: CASSMRDRAYNEQFF
cdr3_nt: TGTGCCAGCAGTATGAGGGACAGGGCGTACAATGAGCAGTTCTTC

j_call: TRBJ2-3
v_call: TRBV2
clone_size: NA
d_call: NA
cdr3_aa: CARSFSTDTQYF
cdr3_nt: TGTGCCAGGTCCTTCAGCACAGATACGCAGTATTTT

j_call: TRBJ2-7
v_call: TRBV10-3
clone_size: few
d_call: NA
cdr3_aa: CAISDRVYEQYF
cdr3_nt: TGTGCCATCAGTGACAGGGTTTACGAGCAGTACTTC

j_call: TRBJ1-1
v_call: TRBV7-2
clone_size: few
d_call: NA
cdr3_aa: CASSLLGVENTEAFF
cdr3_nt: TGTGCCAGCAGCCTCCTAGGGGTGGAAAACACTGAAGCTTTCTTT

j_call: TRBJ2-7
v_call: TRBV6-2/TRBV6-3
clone_size: few
d_call: NA
cdr3_aa: CASSYRTSLFLRAGTYEQYF
cdr3_nt: TGTGCCAGCAGTTACCGAACGAGCCTATTTCTTAGAGCAGGAACCTACGAGCAGTACTTC

j_call: TRBJ1-1
v_call: TRBV24-1
clone_size: NA
d_call: NA
cdr3_aa: CATSDTSRGEKAFF
cdr3_nt: TGTGCCACCAGTGACACCTCAAGGGGAGAAAAAGCTTTCTTT

j_call: TRBJ2-5
v_call: TRBV10-1
clone_size: few
d_call: TRBD2
cdr3_aa: CASRSGRKVETQYF
cdr3_nt: TGCGCCAGCAGAAGCGGGAGAAAGGTAGAGACCCAGTACTTC

j_call: TRBJ1-5
v_call: TRBV28
clone_size: few
d_call: NA
cdr3_aa: CASSQYKGGNQPQHF
cdr3_nt: TGTGCCAGCAGTCAATATAAGGGGGGCAATCAGCCCCAGCATTTT

j_call: TRBJ1-2
v_call: TRBV29-1
clone_size: many
d_call: NA
cdr3_aa: CSVVGIYGYTF
cdr3_nt: TGCAGCGTTGTCGGGATATATGGCTACACCTTC

j_call: TRBJ2-7
v_call: TRBV29-1
clone_size: few
d_call: TRBD1
cdr3_aa: CSVSDRAYEQYF
cdr3_nt: TGCAGCGTTTCCGACAGGGCCTACGAGCAGTACTTC

j_call: TRBJ2-7
v_call: TRBV28
clone_size: few
d_call: NA
cdr3_aa: CASRLGGAPSGHEQYF
cdr3_nt: TGTGCCAGCAGACTCGGGGGAGCCCCATCTGGGCACGAGCAGTACTTC

j_call: TRBJ2-1
v_call: TRBV7-6
clone_size: many
d_call: TRBD1
cdr3_aa: CASLKGQGAREEQFF
cdr3_nt: TGTGCCAGCCTAAAGGGACAGGGGGCCCGTGAGGAGCAGTTCTTC

j_call: TRBJ2-1
v_call: TRBV12-3/TRBV12-4
clone_size: NA
d_call: NA
cdr3_aa: CASSHIYNEQLF
cdr3_nt: TGTGCCAGCAGCCATATTTACAATGAGCAGCTCTTC

j_call: TRBJ2-4
v_call: TRBV7-8
clone_size: NA
d_call: NA
cdr3_aa: CASSSSPGVHIQYF
cdr3_nt: TGTGCCAGCAGCTCTTCCCCAGGGGTTCACATTCAGTACTTC

j_call: TRBJ2-7
v_call: TRBV4-2
clone_size: few
d_call: NA
cdr3_aa: CASSQEVPVTGSSYEQYF
cdr3_nt: TGTGCCAGCAGCCAAGAAGTCCCCGTTACAGGGAGCTCCTACGAGCAGTACTTC

j_call: TRBJ1-2
v_call: TRBV2
clone_size: once
d_call: NA
cdr3_aa: CASSERQAHGYTF
cdr3_nt: TGTGCCAGCAGTGAACGACAGGCGCATGGCTACACCTTC

j_call: TRBJ2-5
v_call: TRBV12-3/TRBV12-4
clone_size: few
d_call: TRBD2
cdr3_aa: CASSPVAGAPGETQYF
cdr3_nt: TGTGCCAGCAGTCCAGTAGCGGGAGCGCCGGGGGAGACCCAGTACTTC

j_call: TRBJ1-5
v_call: TRBV20-1
clone_size: many
d_call: NA
cdr3_aa: CSARSGSQPQHF
cdr3_nt: TGCAGTGCCCGATCGGGCAGTCAGCCCCAGCATTTT

j_call: TRBJ2-1
v_call: TRBV14
clone_size: NA
d_call: TRBD2
cdr3_aa: CASSQDPKPPGTSGTPYGNEQFF
cdr3_nt: TGTGCCAGCAGCCAAGATCCTAAACCCCCCGGGACTAGCGGGACCCCTTATGGCAATGAGCAGTTCTTC

j_call: TRBJ2-3
v_call: TRBV5-1
clone_size: NA
d_call: NA
cdr3_aa: CASSLIQGFSTDTQYF
cdr3_nt: TGCGCCAGCAGCTTGATTCAGGGCTTCAGCACAGATACGCAGTATTTT

j_call: TRBJ1-1
v_call: TRBV5-1
clone_size: NA
d_call: NA
cdr3_aa: CASSLEPGLNTEAFF
cdr3_nt: TGCGCCAGCAGCTTGGAACCGGGCTTGAACACTGAAGCTTTCTTT